A single sample is the source of the 8 T cell receptor beta chains below, sequenced in a study of regulatory T cells. General study results and limits: In CD3G-deficient patients, conventional CD4+ T cells were enriched for hydrophobic CDR3 residues at positions 6 and 7.

Their cognate antigens are unknown. The PCR used 52 TRBV and 13 TRBJ primers. Generated by immunoSEQ multiplex PCR, the TCRdb table keeps only in-frame clones and is missing some. Of over 25,000 clones in the sample, 93% were seen once. Sequenced: conventional CD4+ T cells sorted from blood. The receptor source for this set is a child younger than 10 with CD3G deficiency.

This clone was counted once. V gene TRBV4-1 combines with J gene TRBJ2-1; D might be TRBD1 (6 bases). Germline values: CDR1 MGHRA, CDR2 YSYEKL. V shed 2 bases and J shed 6 bases, with 11 bases lying between them. This CDR3 is 14 amino acids long. CDR3: CASSQIQGPNEQFF. DNA for the CDR3: TGCGCCAGCAGCCAAATCCAGGGGCCCAATGAGCAGTTCTTC.

The rearrangement uses TRBV7-9 and TRBJ2-5; 7 nucleotides align to TRBD2. The J call may be mistaken, given a closer DNA end match to TRBJ2-7. Germline loops: CDR1 SEHNR, CDR2 FQNEAQ (reference sequence). The CDR3 totals 13 residues. The CDR3 nucleotides are TGTGCCAGCAGCGCCGGGGGGATTTACGAGCAGTACTTC. Amino acid sequence: CASSAGGIYEQYF.

The rearrangement links TRBV6-1 to TRBJ2-6, with 9 nucleotides matching TRBD2. V was pared by 4 bases and J by 2 bases, with 6 bases of the junction left unmatched. Germline lookup yields CDR1 MNHNS and CDR2 SASEGT. The CDR3 spans 17 residues. The CDR3 DNA reads TGTGCCAGCAGTGCTATAGCGGGAGACCCTGGGGCCAACGTCCTGACTTTC. Translating gives CASSAIAGDPGANVLTF.

The rearrangement links TRBV28 to TRBJ1-4; D remains ambiguous. Germline loops: CDR1 MDHEN, CDR2 SYDVKM. The CDR3 covers 12 residues. The V gene lost 2 bases and the J gene lost 8 bases, with 6 bases spanning the gap. In DNA form, the CDR3 reads TGTGCCAGCAGTTTAGACCGGGAAAAACTGTTTTTT. It translates to CASSLDREKLFF.

The rearrangement uses TRBV20-1 and TRBJ2-3; no clear D gene. Germline-derived CDR1 and CDR2 are DFQATT and SNEGSKA (reference sequence). The CDR3 runs 11 residues. Trimming removed 2 bases from V and 0 bases from J, with 0 bases in between. As DNA, the CDR3 is TGCAGTGCTAGAAGCACAGATACGCAGTATTTT. Protein: CSARSTDTQYF.

Here the CDR3 DNA reads TGTGCCAGCAGTTTAGGAGGGCTGATTAGCAATCAGCCCCAGCATTTT. The encoded protein is CASSLGGLISNQPQHF. The genes are TRBV28 and TRBJ1-5; D not certain. The CDR3 has 16 amino acids. Germline CDR1 is MDHEN and CDR2 is SYDVKM. V was trimmed by 2 bases and J by 0 bases, leaving 11 bases between them.

This chain connects TRBV28 to TRBJ1-5; no definite D call. The CDR3 is 15 amino acids. Germline-derived CDR1 and CDR2 are MDHEN and SYDVKM. V lost 6 bases to trimming and J lost 3 bases, with 15 bases between them. The CDR3 spells CASSPPSRYNQPQHF. The CDR3 DNA reads TGTGCCAGCAGCCCCCCCTCAAGATACAATCAGCCCCAGCATTTT.

V usage is TRBV28 and J usage is TRBJ2-5; possible D gene TRBD1, 5 bases. The J call is uncertain, as TRBJ2-7 better fits the DNA end. The CDR3 is 13 amino acids. CDR1 MDHEN and CDR2 SYDVKM come from the germline V gene. The CDR3 sequence is CASSLGRSYEQYF. CDR3 bases: TGTGCCAGCAGTTTGGGGCGGTCCTACGAGCAGTACTTC.